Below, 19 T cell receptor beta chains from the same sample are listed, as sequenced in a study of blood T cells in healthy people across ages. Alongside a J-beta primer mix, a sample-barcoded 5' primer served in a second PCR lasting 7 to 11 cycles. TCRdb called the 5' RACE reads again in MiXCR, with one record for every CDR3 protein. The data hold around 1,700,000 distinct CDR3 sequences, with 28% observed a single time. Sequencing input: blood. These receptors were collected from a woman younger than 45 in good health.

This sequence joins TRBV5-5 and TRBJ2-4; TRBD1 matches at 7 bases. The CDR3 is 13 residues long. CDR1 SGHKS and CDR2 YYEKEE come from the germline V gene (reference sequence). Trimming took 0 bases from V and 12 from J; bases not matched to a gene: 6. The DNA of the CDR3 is TGTGCCAGCAGCTTGGGACAGGGATTAGCTCAGTACTTC. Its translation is CASSLGQGLAQYF.

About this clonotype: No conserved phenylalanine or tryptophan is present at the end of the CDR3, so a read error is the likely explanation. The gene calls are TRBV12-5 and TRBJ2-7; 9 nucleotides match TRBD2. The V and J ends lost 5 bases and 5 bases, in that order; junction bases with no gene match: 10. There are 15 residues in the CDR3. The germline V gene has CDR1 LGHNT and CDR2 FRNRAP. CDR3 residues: CASGKARTSDDEQYL. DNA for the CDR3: TGTGCTAGTGGTAAAGCCAGGACTAGCGACGACGAGCAGTACCTC.

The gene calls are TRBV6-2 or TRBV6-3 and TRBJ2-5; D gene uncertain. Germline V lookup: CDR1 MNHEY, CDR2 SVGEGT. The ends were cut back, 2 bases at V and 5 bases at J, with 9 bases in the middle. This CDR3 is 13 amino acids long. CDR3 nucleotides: TGTGCCAGCAGTTACAGGGCCGTTGAGACCCAGTACTTC. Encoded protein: CASSYRAVETQYF.

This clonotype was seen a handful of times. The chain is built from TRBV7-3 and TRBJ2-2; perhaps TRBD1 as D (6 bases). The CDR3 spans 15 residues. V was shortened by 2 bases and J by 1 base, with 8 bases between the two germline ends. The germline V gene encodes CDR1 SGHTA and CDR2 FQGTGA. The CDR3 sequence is CASSLGTKNTGELFF. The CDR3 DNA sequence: TGTGCCAGCAGCTTAGGGACAAAGAACACCGGGGAGCTGTTTTTT.

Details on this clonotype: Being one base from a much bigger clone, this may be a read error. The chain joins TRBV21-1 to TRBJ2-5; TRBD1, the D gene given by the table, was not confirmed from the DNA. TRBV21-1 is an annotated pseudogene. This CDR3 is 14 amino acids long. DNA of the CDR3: TGTGCCAGCAGTCCCGTCGGGGCGAGGGAGACCCAGTGCTTC. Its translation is CASSPVGARETQCF.

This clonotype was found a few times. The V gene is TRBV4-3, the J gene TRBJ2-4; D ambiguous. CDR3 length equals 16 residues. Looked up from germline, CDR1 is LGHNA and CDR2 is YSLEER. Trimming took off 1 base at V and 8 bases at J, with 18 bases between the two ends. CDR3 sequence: CASSQVENTQEDIQYF. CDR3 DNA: TGCGCCAGCAGCCAAGTCGAAAACACCCAAGAGGACATTCAGTACTTC.

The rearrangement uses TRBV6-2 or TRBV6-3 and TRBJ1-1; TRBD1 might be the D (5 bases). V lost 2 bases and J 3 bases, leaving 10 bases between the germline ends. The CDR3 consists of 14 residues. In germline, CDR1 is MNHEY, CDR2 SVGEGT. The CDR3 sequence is CASSYLGGDTEAFF. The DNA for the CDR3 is TGTGCCAGCAGTTACCTGGGAGGGGACACTGAAGCTTTCTTT.

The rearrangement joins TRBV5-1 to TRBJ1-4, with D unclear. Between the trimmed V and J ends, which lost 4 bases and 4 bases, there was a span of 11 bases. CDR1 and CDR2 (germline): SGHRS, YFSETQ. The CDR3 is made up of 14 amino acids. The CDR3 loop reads CASSTQAGNEKLFF. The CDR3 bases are TGCGCCAGCAGCACTCAGGCGGGTAATGAAAAACTGTTTTTT.

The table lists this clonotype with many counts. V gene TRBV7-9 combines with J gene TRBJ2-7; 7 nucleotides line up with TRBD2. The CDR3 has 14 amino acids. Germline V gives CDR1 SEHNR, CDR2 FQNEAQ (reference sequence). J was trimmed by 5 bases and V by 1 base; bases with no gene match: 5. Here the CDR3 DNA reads TGTGCCAGCAGCTTAGGGGAGGGCACCCACGAGCAGTACTTC. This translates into CASSLGEGTHEQYF.

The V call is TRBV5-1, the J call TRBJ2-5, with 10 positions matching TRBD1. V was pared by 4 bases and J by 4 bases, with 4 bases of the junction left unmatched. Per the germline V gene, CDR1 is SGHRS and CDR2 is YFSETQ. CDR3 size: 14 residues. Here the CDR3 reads CASSTGTGAETQYF. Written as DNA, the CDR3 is TGCGCCAGCAGCACCGGGACAGGGGCAGAGACCCAGTACTTC.

The CDR3 DNA reads as TGTGCCAGCAGTCCGTGGGATAACGGTCAGAACACTGAAGCTTTCTTT. This translates into CASSPWDNGQNTEAFF. This chain links TRBV6-5 with TRBJ1-1; D is ambiguous. CDR1 is MNHEY, CDR2 SVGAGI, per germline. The V end was cut by 5 bases, the J end by 1 base, with 17 bases between. The CDR3 totals 16 residues.

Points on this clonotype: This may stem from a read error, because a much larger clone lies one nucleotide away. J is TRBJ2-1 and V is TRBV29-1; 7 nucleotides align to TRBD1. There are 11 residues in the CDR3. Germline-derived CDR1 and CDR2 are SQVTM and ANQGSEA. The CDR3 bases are TGCAGCGTTGCCCTCCAGGGGGAGCAGGTCTTC. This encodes CSVALQGEQVF.

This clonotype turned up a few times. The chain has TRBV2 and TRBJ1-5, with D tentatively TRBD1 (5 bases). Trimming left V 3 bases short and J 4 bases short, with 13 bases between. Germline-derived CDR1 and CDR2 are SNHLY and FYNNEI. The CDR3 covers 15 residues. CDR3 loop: CASSDEGLQNQPQHF. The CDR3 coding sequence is TGTGCCAGCAGTGATGAGGGGTTACAGAATCAGCCCCAGCATTTT.

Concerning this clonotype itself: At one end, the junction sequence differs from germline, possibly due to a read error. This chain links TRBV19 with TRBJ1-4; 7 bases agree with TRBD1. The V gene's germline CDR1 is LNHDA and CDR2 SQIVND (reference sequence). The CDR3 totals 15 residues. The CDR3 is CASRRLGTDNEKLFF. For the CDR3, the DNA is TGCGCCAGCCGGCGGCTAGGGACAGATAATGAAAAACTGTTTTTT.

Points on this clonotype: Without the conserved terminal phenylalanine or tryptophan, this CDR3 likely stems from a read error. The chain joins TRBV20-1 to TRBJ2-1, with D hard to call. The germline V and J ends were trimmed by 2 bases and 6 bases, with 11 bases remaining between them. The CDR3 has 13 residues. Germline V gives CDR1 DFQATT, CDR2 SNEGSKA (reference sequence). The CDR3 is CSARLGVVNEQFL. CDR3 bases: TGCAGTGCTAGACTCGGAGTGGTCAATGAGCAGTTCTTA.

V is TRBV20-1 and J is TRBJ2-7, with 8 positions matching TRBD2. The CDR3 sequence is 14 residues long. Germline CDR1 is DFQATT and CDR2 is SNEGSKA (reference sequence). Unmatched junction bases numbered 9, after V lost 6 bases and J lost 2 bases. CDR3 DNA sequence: TGCAGTGCGCGTTCTAGCGGGCTAACCTACGAGCAGTACTTC. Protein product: CSARSSGLTYEQYF.

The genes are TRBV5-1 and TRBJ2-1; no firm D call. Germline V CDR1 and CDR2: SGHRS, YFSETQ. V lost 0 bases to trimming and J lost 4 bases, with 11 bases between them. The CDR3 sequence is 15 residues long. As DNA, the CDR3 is TGCGCCAGCAGCTTGGAACAGCGAGCTTACAATGAGCAGTTCTTC. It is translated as CASSLEQRAYNEQFF.

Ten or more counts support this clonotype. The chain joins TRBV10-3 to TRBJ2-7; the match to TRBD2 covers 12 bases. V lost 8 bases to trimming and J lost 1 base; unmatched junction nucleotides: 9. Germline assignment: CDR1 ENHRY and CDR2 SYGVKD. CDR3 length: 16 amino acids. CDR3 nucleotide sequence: TGTGCCATCGCCGCCGCTAGCGGGAGGGGATCCTACGAGCAGTACTTC. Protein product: CAIAAASGRGSYEQYF.

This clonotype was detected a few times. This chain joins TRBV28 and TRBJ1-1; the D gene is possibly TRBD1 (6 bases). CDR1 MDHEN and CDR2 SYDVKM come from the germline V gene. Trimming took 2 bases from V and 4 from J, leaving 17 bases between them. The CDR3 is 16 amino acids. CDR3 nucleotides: TGTGCCAGCAGTTTAGGCCTGCAGGGGAAGGGCACTGAAGCTTTCTTT. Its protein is CASSLGLQGKGTEAFF.